Listed below are T cell receptor beta chains from one sample, sequenced in a study of cytomegalovirus exposure and HLA in healthy donors. Repertoires were generated with immunoSEQ multiplex PCR, while TCRdb's copy carries only in-frame clones and drops some. The table has 150,000 to 200,000 clones, 81% seen once; the top ten hold 2.1%. Sequenced material: PBMCs. These receptors all come from a young woman in good health and CMV-seropositive. Each CDR3 is given with its conserved first and last residue. A D gene is named only where the DNA matches it firmly. A clone size is listed for some rows: how often the clone was seen (once, few, many), or a class if it is expanded.

clone size	V gene	D gene	J gene	CDR3 DNA	CDR3 protein
once	TRBV6-1	-	TRBJ2-1	TGTGCCAGCAGCGTGTATTACACAGGGAATGAGCAGTTCTTC	CASSVYYTGNEQFF
-	TRBV30	TRBD2	TRBJ2-7	TGTGCCTGGGGGGAGGGGAGCGGGGGGACCTCCTACGAGCAGTACTTC	CAWGEGSGGTSYEQYF
-	TRBV5-6	-	TRBJ2-5	TGTGCCAGCAGCGGGATTGGACAGGCAGGAGGGGAGACCCAGTACTTC	CASSGIGQAGGETQYF
few	TRBV2	TRBD2	TRBJ2-7	TGTGCCAGCAGACGGACTAGCGGGGCCTACGAGCAGTACTTC	CASRRTSGAYEQYF
-	TRBV4-1	-	TRBJ2-5	TGCGCCAGCAGCCAAACGAGGCGGGAGACCCAGTACTTC	CASSQTRRETQYF
-	TRBV19	TRBD1	TRBJ2-2	TGTGCCAGTAGTATTGCCCAGGGTGTAGGGGGCCTAACCGGGGAGCTGTTTTTT	CASSIAQGVGGLTGELFF
-	TRBV28	TRBD2	TRBJ2-7	TGTGCCTGCCGGCAAAGGCGGAGCGGGACCTACGAGCAGTACTTC	CACRQRRSGTYEQYF
-	TRBV2	-	TRBJ1-1	TGTGCCATTCTTTTGACCCAGAGGTTGAACACTGAAGCTTTCTTT	CAILLTQRLNTEAFF
once	TRBV7-3	TRBD1	TRBJ1-1	TGTGCCAGCAGCTTCTCGGGACAGAGCGGCACTGAAGCTTTCTTT	CASSFSGQSGTEAFF
-	TRBV7-9	-	TRBJ2-7	TGTGCCAGCAGCTTAGCGGGCGACACCTACGAGCAGTACTTC	CASSLAGDTYEQYF
-	TRBV11-2	-	TRBJ2-6	TGTGCCAGCAGTTCAACAGGGACCGGGGCCAACGTCCTGACTTTC	CASSSTGTGANVLTF
few	TRBV6-1	-	TRBJ2-1	TGTGCCAGCAGTGGCCCCGACAGAAGCTCCTACAATGAGCAGTTCTTC	CASSGPDRSSYNEQFF
few	TRBV6-4	TRBD2	TRBJ2-1	TGTGCCAGCAGTGACCTAGCGGGGGGGGATGAGCAGTTCTTC	CASSDLAGGDEQFF
once	TRBV30	-	TRBJ1-1	TGTGCCTCTAGTCTGACGAACACTGAAGCTTTCTTT	CASSLTNTEAFF
-	TRBV5-4	-	TRBJ2-5	TGTGCCAGCAGTCCTCCAGGGGAGATGCGCGAGACCCAGTACTTC	CASSPPGEMRETQYF
-	TRBV2	-	TRBJ1-5	TGTGCCAGCAGTGATGAGACAGGAGACACATATAGCAATCAGCCCCAGCATTTT	CASSDETGDTYSNQPQHF
-	TRBV6-9	-	TRBJ1-2	TGTGCCAGCAGACCCGAGGCCGATCTGGGTGGCTACACCTTC	CASRPEADLGGYTF
-	TRBV7-5	-	TRBJ2-2	TGTGTCAGAAGCCCCCGTGAGGCGAACACCGGGGAGCTGTTTTTT	CVRSPREANTGELFF
-	TRBV7-3	TRBD2	TRBJ2-1	TGTGCCAGCAGCTTTCTAGCGGGCCCAGGAGAGCAGTTCTTC	CASSFLAGPGEQFF
-	TRBV7-9	TRBD2	TRBJ2-5	TGTGCCAGCAACCCGTCGGAGCAGCGGGGGGGCCCTGAGACCCAGTACTTC	CASNPSEQRGGPETQYF
-	TRBV4-2	-	TRBJ1-2	TGTGCCAGCAGCCAAGAGCTCGGGACTAACTATGGCTACACCTTC	CASSQELGTNYGYTF
few	TRBV7-2	TRBD2	TRBJ2-5	TGTGCCAGCAGCGTTAGCGGGGGGTCTAAGACCCAGTACTTC	CASSVSGGSKTQYF
-	TRBV30	TRBD1	TRBJ1-6	TGTGCCTGGAGTTTACTGGGACAGGCTTCACCCCTCCACTTT	CAWSLLGQASPLHF
-	TRBV15	-	TRBJ1-1	TGTGCCACCAGCAGTTCAGGGGTCACTGAAGCTTTCTTT	CATSSSGVTEAFF
few	TRBV7-6	TRBD2	TRBJ2-1	TGTGCCAGCAGCCCCCGGACTAGCGGGGGACCATACAATGAGCAGTTCTTC	CASSPRTSGGPYNEQFF
-	TRBV15	TRBD2	TRBJ2-5	TGTGCCACCGGCGGGGGGGCTTGGGAGACCCAGTACTTC	CATGGGAWETQYF
-	TRBV19	-	TRBJ2-7	TGTGCCAGTAGTCAAAGACAGGCTACCTACGAGCAGTACTTC	CASSQRQATYEQYF
-	TRBV7-9	TRBD2	TRBJ2-3	TGTGCCAGCAGCTTAGGGCTAGCGGACCTCACAGATACGCAGTATTTT	CASSLGLADLTDTQYF
few	TRBV21-1	-	TRBJ1-4	TGTGCCAGCAGCAAATTTTCCGGGGAAGGATCCTCCGAAAAACTGTTTTTT	CASSKFSGEGSSEKLFF
-	TRBV19	-	TRBJ2-4	TGTGCCAGTAGTATAGGGGACACTAAAAACATTCAGTACTTC	CASSIGDTKNIQYF
-	TRBV7-9	TRBD1	TRBJ2-1	TGTGCCGGATACACCGGGACAGGGGGTGGAAGCTCCTACAATGAGCAGTTCTTC	CAGYTGTGGGSSYNEQFF
-	TRBV2	TRBD2	TRBJ2-2	TGTGCCAGCATCCCGGGGGGGGGCGCCCAGGTCGGGGAGCTGTTTTTT	CASIPGGGAQVGELFF
-	TRBV9	-	TRBJ1-1	TGTGCCAGCAGCGTCCATCCAGGGGAATACACTGAAGCTTTCTTT	CASSVHPGEYTEAFF
-	TRBV7-9	TRBD2	TRBJ2-2	TGTTCCAGCAGCTTTACCGGGACTACCACCGGGGAGCTGTTTTTT	CSSSFTGTTTGELFF
-	TRBV6-1	TRBD1	TRBJ1-4	TGTGCCAGCGGGGACAGGGGGTATGAAAAACTGTTTTTT	CASGDRGYEKLFF
few	TRBV6-5	TRBD1	TRBJ1-4	TGTGCCAGCAGTTCCCCGACAGGGGGCTTGTATGAAAAACTGTTTTTT	CASSSPTGGLYEKLFF
few	TRBV4-2	-	TRBJ2-3	TGTGCCAGCAGCCAAGATCCTCAGACAGATACGCAGTATTTT	CASSQDPQTDTQYF
-	TRBV6-5	-	TRBJ2-2	TGTGCCAGCAGTTACTCGAACAGACGCACCGGGGAGCTGTTTTTT	CASSYSNRRTGELFF
few	TRBV5-4	TRBD1	TRBJ1-1	TGTGCCAGCAGCTTGGCTCGGACAGGGACGAACACTGAAGCTTTCTTT	CASSLARTGTNTEAFF
-	TRBV6-5	TRBD2	TRBJ2-3	TGTGCCAGCAGTTACTCGAGCGGGGTCAGCACAGATACGCAGTATTTT	CASSYSSGVSTDTQYF
-	TRBV5-1	TRBD1	TRBJ2-7	TGCGCCAGCAGCTTATGGACAGGGGGCGCCGAGCAGTACTTC	CASSLWTGGAEQYF
-	TRBV11-3	TRBD1	TRBJ1-6	TGTGCCAGCAGCTTGCCAGGGGGTAATTCACCCCTCCACTTT	CASSLPGGNSPLHF
-	TRBV15	-	TRBJ1-1	TGTGCCACCACGGCAGGAACCACTGAAGCTTTCTTT	CATTAGTTEAFF
-	TRBV7-9	-	TRBJ1-3	TGTGCCAGCAGCTACCGGACAGCTGGAAACACCATATATTTT	CASSYRTAGNTIYF
-	TRBV2	TRBD2	TRBJ2-3	TGTGCCAGCAGTGAATTGGGACTAGCGGGGGAGGTCGATACGCAGTATTTT	CASSELGLAGEVDTQYF
once	TRBV28	-	TRBJ2-7	TGTGCCAGCAGTCCCGAACAGGAGAGCTCCTACGAGCAGTACTTC	CASSPEQESSYEQYF
-	TRBV5-4	-	TRBJ2-1	TGTGCCAGCAGCTTATTCGGGGGGCTCTCGTCCTCCTACAATGAGCAGTTCTTC	CASSLFGGLSSSYNEQFF
-	TRBV4-1	-	TRBJ1-2	TGCGCCAGCAGCCAAGACGGACGGAGGACTTTCTATGGCTACACCTTC	CASSQDGRRTFYGYTF
-	TRBV7-2	TRBD2	TRBJ2-7	TGTGCCAGCAGCTTAGGCGGACTAGCGGGGATCTCCTACGAGCAGTACTTC	CASSLGGLAGISYEQYF
-	TRBV2	TRBD1	TRBJ2-2	TGTGCCAGCGAATCAGGGGGCTGGAACACCGGGGAGCTGTTTTTT	CASESGGWNTGELFF
once	TRBV18	-	TRBJ2-5	TGTGCCAGCTCATCCCAGGGACTCCAAGAGACCCAGTACTTC	CASSSQGLQETQYF
-	TRBV18	TRBD1	TRBJ2-2	TGTGCCAGCTCACCATTAGGGACAGGGGCCGCCGGGGAGCTGTTTTTT	CASSPLGTGAAGELFF
-	TRBV19	-	TRBJ1-5	TGTGCCATTAGCAGGGTTCAGCCCCAGCATTTT	CAISRVQPQHF